This TCR beta chain was sequenced in a study of T-cell memory formation after mild COVID-19. TCRdb recomputed calls from the 5' RACE reads with MiXCR, one row per CDR3 protein. Seen here are more than 200,000 distinct CDR3 sequences, about a sixth observed once, and the top ten hold 3.5%. The length of the CDR3 is 15 residues. Germline V gene sequence: CDR1 SGHRS, CDR2 YFSETQ. Trimming shortened V by 4 bases and J by 0 bases, and 10 bases separated the two germline ends. The chain carries TRBV5-1 and TRBJ2-2, with a possible D match to TRBD1 (5 bases). This TCR was recovered from a man between 18 and 29 years old who had mild COVID-19 (a few samples of this study predate the infection). Cell type and time point are not known. Sample: PBMCs or a T cell subset sorted from them (not recorded which). CDR3 nucleotide sequence: TGCGCCAGCAGCCAGCAGGGCGCGAACACCGGGGAGCTGTTTTTT. It translates to CASSQQGANTGELFF.